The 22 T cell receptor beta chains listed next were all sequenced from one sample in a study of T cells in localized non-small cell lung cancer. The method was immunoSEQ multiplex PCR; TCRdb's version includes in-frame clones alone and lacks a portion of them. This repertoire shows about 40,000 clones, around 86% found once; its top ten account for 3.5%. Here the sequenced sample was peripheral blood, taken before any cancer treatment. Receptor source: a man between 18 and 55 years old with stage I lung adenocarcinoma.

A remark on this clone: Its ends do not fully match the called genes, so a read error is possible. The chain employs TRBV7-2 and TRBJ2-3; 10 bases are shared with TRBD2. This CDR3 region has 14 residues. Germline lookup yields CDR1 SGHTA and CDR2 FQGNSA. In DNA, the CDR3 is TGTGCCAGCAGCCTAGCGGGGGCCACAGATACGCAGTATTTT. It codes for CASSLAGATDTQYF.

The CDR3 nucleotides are TGTGCCAGCAGCTTGGAGGGACAGGGCCTCTACGAGCAGTACTTC. Translation: CASSLEGQGLYEQYF. This chain uses TRBV5-5 with TRBJ2-7, with 9 bases that match TRBD1. With 0 bases clipped from V and 3 bases from J, the junction kept 4 bases outside the gene matches. This CDR3 is built from 15 residues. Germline V gene data show CDR1 as SGHKS and CDR2 as YYEKEE (reference sequence).

The CDR3 DNA follows: TGTGCCAGCAGCTTAGAATCGGGACCCTATGGCTACACCTTC. It translates to CASSLESGPYGYTF. This chain uses TRBV11-2 with TRBJ1-2, with D possibly matching TRBD1 (5 bases). The CDR3 has 14 residues. Per the germline V gene, CDR1 is SGHAT and CDR2 is FQNNGV. Trimming left V 0 bases short and J 4 bases short, with 9 bases between.

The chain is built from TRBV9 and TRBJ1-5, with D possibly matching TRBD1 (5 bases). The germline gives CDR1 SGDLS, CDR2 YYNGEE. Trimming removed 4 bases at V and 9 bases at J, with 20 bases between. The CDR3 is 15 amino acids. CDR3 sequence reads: CASSPSPQVPGPQHF. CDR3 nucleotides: TGTGCCAGCAGCCCCTCCCCACAGGTGCCTGGGCCCCAGCATTTT. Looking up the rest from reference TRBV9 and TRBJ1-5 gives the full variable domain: DSGVTQTPKHLITATGQRVTLRCSPRSGDLSVYWYQQSLDQGLQFLIQYYNGEERAKGNILERFSAQQFPDLHSELNLSSLELGDSALYFCASSPSPQVPGPQHFGDGTRLSIL.

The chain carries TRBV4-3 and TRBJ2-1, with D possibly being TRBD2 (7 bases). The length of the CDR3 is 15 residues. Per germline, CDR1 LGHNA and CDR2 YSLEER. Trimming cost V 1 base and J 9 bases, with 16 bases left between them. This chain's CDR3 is CASSQVRGGPGEQFF. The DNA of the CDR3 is TGCGCCAGCAGCCAAGTGAGGGGGGGGCCGGGTGAGCAGTTCTTC.

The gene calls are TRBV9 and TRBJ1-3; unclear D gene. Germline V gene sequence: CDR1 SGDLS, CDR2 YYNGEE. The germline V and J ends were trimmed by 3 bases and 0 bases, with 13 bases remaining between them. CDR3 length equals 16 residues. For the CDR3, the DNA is TGTGCCAGCAGCGAGGCTCAATATTACTCTGGAAACACCATATATTTT. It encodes CASSEAQYYSGNTIYF.

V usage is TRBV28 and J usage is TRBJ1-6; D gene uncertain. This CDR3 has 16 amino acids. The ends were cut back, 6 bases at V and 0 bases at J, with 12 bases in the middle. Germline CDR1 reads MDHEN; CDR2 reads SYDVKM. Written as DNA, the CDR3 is TGTGCCAGCAGAACAGCGGGAAGCTCCTATAATTCACCCCTCCACTTT. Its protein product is CASRTAGSSYNSPLHF.

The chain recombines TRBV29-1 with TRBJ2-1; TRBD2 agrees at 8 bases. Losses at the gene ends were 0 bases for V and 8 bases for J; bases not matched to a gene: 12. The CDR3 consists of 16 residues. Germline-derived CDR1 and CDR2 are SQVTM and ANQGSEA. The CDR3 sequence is CSVEEGLSGGPDEQFF. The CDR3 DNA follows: TGCAGCGTTGAAGAGGGATTAAGCGGGGGTCCCGATGAGCAGTTCTTC.

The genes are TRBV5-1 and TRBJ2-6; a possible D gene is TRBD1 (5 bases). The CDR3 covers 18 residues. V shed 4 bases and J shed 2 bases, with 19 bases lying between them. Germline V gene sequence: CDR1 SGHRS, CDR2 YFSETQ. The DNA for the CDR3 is TGCGCCAGCAGCCAAGGACATCAGGGTGCAGCTGGGGCCAACGTCCTGACTTTC. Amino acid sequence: CASSQGHQGAAGANVLTF.

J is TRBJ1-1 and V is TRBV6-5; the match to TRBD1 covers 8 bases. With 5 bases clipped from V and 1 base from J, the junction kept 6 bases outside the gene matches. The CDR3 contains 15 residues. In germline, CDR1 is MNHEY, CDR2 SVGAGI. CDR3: CASSPQQGENTEAFF. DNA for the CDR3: TGTGCCAGCAGTCCCCAACAGGGGGAGAACACTGAAGCTTTCTTT.

The CDR3 bases are TGTGCCAGCAGCTCTACCCAGACAGGGTATACGAACACTGAAGCTTTCTTT. As protein: CASSSTQTGYTNTEAFF. The rearrangement joins TRBV5-5 to TRBJ1-1, with 7 bases that match TRBD1. Germline-derived CDR1 and CDR2 are SGHKS and YYEKEE (reference sequence). J was trimmed by 1 base and V by 3 bases; bases with no gene match: 12. The CDR3 is 17 residues long.

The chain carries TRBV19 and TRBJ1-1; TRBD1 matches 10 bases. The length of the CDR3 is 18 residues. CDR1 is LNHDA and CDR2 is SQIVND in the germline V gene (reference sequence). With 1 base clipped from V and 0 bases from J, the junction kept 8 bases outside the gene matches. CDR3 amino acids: CASSIGVRTGGLNTEAFF. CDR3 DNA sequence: TGTGCCAGTAGTATAGGAGTGAGGACAGGGGGATTGAACACTGAAGCTTTCTTT.

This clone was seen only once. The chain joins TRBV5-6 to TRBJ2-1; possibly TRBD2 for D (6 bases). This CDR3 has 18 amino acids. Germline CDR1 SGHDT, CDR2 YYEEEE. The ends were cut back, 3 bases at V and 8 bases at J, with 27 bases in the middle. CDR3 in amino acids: CASSSSGWGRPERYEQFF. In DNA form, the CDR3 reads TGTGCCAGCAGCTCGTCTGGTTGGGGGAGGCCGGAAAGATATGAGCAGTTCTTC. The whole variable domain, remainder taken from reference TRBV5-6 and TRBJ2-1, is DAGVTQSPTHLIKTRGQQVTLRCSPKSGHDTVSWYQQALGQGPQFIFQYYEEEERQRGNFPDRFSGHQFPNYSSELNVNALLLGDSALYLCASSSSGWGRPERYEQFFGPGTRLTVL.

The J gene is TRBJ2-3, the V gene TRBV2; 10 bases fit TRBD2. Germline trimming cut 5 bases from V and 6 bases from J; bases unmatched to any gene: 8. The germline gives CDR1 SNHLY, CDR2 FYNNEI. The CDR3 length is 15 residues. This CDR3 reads CASSKSGGAHDTQYF. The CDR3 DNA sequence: TGTGCCAGCAGTAAAAGCGGGGGGGCCCACGATACGCAGTATTTT. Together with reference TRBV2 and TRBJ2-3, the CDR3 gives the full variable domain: EPEVTQTPSHQVTQMGQEVILRCVPISNHLYFYWYRQILGQKVEFLVSFYNNEISEKSEIFDDQFSVERPDGSNFTLKIRSTKLEDSAMYFCASSKSGGAHDTQYFGPGTRLTVL.

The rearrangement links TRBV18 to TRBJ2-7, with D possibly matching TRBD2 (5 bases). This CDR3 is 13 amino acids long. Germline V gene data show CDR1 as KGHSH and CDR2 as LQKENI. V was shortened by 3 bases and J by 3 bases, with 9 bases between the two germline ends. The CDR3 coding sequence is TGTGCCAGCTCACCCTTCGGGAACTACGAGCAGTACTTC. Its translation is CASSPFGNYEQYF.

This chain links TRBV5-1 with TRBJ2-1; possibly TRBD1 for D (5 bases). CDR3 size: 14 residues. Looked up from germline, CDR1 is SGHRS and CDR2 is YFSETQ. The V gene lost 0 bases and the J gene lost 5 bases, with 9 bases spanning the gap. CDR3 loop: CASSLGTTHNEQFF. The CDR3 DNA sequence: TGCGCCAGCAGCTTGGGGACAACTCACAATGAGCAGTTCTTC.

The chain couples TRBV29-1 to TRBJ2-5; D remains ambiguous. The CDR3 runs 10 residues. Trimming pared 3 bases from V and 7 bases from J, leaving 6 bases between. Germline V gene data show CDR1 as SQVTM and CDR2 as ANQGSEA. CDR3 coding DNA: TGCAGCGTTGAGGTGGGGACCCAGTACTTC. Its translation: CSVEVGTQYF.

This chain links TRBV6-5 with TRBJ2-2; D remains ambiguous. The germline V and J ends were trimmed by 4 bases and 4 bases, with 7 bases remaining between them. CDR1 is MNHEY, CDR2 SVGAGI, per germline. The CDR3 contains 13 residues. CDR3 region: CASSFPGTGELFF. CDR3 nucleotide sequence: TGTGCCAGCAGTTTCCCGGGCACCGGGGAGCTGTTTTTT.

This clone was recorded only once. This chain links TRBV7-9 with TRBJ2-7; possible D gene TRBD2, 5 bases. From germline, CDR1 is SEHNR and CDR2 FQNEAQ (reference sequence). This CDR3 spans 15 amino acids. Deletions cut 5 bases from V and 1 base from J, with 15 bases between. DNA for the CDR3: TGTGCCAGCAGCCATGTCGGCGGAGGATCCTACGAGCAGTACTTC. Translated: CASSHVGGGSYEQYF.

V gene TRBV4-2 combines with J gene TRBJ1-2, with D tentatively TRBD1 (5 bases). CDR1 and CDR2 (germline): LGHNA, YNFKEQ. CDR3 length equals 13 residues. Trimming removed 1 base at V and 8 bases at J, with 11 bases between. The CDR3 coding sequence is TGTGCCAGCAGCCAAGTCGAAGGGGTGGGCTACACCTTC. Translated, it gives CASSQVEGVGYTF.

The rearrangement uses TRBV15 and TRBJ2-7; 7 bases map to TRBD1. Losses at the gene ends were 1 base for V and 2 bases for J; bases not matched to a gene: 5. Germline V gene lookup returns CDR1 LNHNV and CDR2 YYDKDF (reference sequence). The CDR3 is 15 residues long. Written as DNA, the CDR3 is TGTGCCACCAGCAGAGTCCGGGACAGTCCCTACGAGCAGTACTTC. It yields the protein CATSRVRDSPYEQYF.

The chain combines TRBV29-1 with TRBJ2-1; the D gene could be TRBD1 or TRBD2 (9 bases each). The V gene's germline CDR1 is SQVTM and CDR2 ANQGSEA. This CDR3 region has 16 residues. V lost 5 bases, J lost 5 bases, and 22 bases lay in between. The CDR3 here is CSVLGQGTSWDNEQFF. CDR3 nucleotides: TGCAGCGTTCTAGGACAGGGGACTAGCTGGGACAATGAGCAGTTCTTC.